Sequencing of this T cell receptor (beta chain) was carried out in a study of graft-versus-host responses after intestinal transplantation. This clone was counted a few times. Antigen specificity is unknown. This CDR3 contains 15 residues. The germline gives CDR1 SEHNR, CDR2 FQNEAQ (reference sequence). With 5 bases clipped from V and 2 bases from J, the junction kept 8 bases outside the gene matches. The repertoire was sequenced with immunoSEQ multiplex PCR; TCRdb's copy has only in-frame clones and lacks some. The profile shows approximately 86,000 clones, less than 95% of them singletons. Here the sequenced sample was unstimulated CD8+ T cells sorted from spleen or lymph node cells, taken before transplant. The rearrangement uses TRBV7-9 and TRBJ2-5, with 7 nucleotides matching TRBD1. The source of this sequence is a human donor who was the organ donor for an intestinal transplant. The CDR3 DNA follows: TGTGCCAGCAGCCTCCGGCAGGGGGAACAAGAGACCCAGTACTTC. It translates to CASSLRQGEQETQYF.